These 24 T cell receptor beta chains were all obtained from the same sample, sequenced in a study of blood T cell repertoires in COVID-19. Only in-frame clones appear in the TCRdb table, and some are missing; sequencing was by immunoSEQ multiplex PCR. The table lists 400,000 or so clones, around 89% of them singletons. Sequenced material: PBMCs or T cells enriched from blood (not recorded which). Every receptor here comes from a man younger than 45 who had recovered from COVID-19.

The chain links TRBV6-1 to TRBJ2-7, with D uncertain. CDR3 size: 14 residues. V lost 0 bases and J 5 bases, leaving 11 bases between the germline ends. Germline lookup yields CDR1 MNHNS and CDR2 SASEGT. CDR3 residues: CASSEALRFDEQYF. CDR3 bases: TGTGCCAGCAGTGAAGCGCTGAGGTTCGACGAGCAGTACTTC.

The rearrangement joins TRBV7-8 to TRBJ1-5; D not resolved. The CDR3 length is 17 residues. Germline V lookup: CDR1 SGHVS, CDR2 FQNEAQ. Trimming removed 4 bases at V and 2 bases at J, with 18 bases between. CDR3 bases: TGTGCCAGCAGCTCGGACGGGAGAACGTCTGGCAATCAGCCCCAGCATTTT. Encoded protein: CASSSDGRTSGNQPQHF.

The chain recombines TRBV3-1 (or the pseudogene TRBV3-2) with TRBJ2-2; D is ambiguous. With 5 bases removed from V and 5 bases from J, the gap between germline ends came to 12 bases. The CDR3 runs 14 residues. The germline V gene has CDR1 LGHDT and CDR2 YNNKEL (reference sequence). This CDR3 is CASSLPQATGELFF. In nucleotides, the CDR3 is TGTGCCAGCAGCTTACCGCAAGCGACCGGGGAGCTGTTTTTT.

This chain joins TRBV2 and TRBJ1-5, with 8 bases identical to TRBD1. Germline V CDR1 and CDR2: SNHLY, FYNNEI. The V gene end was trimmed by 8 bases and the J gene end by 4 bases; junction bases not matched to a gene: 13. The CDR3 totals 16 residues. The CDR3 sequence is CASYLGQGRWNQPQHF. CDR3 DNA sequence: TGTGCCAGCTACCTTGGACAGGGAAGGTGGAATCAGCCCCAGCATTTT.

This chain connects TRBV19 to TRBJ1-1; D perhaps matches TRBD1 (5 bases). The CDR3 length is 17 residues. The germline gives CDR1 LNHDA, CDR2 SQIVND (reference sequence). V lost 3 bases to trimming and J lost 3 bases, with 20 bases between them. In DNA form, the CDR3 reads TGTGCCAGTAGTATGTGGGGCTCCTTTAATCCGGACACTGAAGCTTTCTTT. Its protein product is CASSMWGSFNPDTEAFF. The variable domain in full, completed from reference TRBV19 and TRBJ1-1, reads DGGITQSPKYLFRKEGQNVTLSCEQNLNHDAMYWYRQDPGQGLRLIYYSQIVNDFQKGDIAEGYSVSREKKESFPLTVTSAQKNPTAFYLCASSMWGSFNPDTEAFFGQGTRLTVV.

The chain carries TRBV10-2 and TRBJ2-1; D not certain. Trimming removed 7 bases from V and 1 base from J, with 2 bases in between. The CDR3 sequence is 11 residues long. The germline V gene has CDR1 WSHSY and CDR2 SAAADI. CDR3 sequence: CASTSYNEQFF. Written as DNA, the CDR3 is TGCGCCAGCACGTCCTACAATGAGCAGTTCTTC.

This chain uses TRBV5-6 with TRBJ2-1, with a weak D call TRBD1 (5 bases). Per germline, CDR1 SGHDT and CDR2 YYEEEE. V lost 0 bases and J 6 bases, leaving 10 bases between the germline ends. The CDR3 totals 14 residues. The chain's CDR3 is CASSLAYQGNEQFF. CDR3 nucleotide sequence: TGTGCCAGCAGCTTGGCATACCAGGGCAATGAGCAGTTCTTC.

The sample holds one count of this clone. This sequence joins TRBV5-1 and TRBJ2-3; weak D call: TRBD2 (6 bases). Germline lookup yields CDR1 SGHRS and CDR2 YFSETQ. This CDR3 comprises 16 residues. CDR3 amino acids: CATKGGAGWSTDTQYF. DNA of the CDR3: TGCGCTACCAAGGGAGGCGCAGGGTGGAGCACAGATACGCAGTATTTT. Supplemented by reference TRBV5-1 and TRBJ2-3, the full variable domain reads KAGVTQTPRYLIKTRGQQVTLSCSPISGHRSVSWYQQTPGQGLQFLFEYFSETQRNKGNFPGRFSGRQFSNSRSEMNVSTLELGDSALYLCATKGGAGWSTDTQYFGPGTRLTVL.

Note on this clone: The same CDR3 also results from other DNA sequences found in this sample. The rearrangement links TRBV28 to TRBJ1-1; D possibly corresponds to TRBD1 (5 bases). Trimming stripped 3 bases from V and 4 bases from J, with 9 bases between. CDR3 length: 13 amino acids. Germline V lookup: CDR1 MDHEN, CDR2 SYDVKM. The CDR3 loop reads CASSLGGGTEAFF. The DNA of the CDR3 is TGTGCCAGCAGTTTGGGGGGGGGCACTGAAGCTTTCTTT.

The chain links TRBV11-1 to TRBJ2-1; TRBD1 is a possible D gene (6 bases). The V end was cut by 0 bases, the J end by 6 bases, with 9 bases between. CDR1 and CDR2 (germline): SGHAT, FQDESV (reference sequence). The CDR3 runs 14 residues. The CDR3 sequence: CASSLAGTLNEQFF. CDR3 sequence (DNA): TGTGCCAGCAGCTTAGCGGGGACACTCAATGAGCAGTTCTTC.

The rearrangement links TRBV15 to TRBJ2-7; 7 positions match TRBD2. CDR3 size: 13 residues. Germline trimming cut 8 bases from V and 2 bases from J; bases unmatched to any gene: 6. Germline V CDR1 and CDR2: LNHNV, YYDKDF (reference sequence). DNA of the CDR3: TGTGCCACCGCGTGGGGGGGAGCCTACGAGCAGTACTTC. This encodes CATAWGGAYEQYF.

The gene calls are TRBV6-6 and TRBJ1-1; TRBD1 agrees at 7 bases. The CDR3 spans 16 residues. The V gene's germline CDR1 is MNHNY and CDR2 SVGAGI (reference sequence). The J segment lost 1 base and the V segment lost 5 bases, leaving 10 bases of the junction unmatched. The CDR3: CASSQPRQGGNTEAFF. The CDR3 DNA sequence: TGTGCCAGCAGTCAACCGCGACAGGGAGGGAACACTGAAGCTTTCTTT.

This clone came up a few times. DNA for the CDR3: TGTGCCAGCAGCTTCGGGGGACTCCTGAACAATGAGCAGTTCTTC. This encodes CASSFGGLLNNEQFF. The V call is TRBV7-2, the J call TRBJ2-1, with D tentatively TRBD2 (6 bases). Germline V lookup: CDR1 SGHTA, CDR2 FQGNSA. The CDR3 has 15 residues. V dropped 3 bases and J dropped 5 bases, with 14 bases sitting between them.

The CDR3 loop is CASSSGQKNTEAFF. Here the CDR3 DNA reads TGTGCCAGCAGTTCGGGACAGAAGAACACTGAAGCTTTCTTT. The chain recombines TRBV28 with TRBJ1-1; 7 bases line up with TRBD1. Germline V lookup: CDR1 MDHEN, CDR2 SYDVKM. The CDR3 sequence is 14 residues long. The junction had 3 bases not matched to a gene; V was cut back by 4 bases and J by 1 base.

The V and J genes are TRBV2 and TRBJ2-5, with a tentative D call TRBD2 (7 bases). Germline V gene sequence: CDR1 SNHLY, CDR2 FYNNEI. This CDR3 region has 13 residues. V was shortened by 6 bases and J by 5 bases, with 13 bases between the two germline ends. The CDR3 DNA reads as TGTGCCAGCAGGAGGGGGGGCCAGGAGACCCAGTACTTC. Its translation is CASRRGGQETQYF.

CDR3 in amino acids: CASSDSFQQGIEGYTF. As DNA, the CDR3 is TGTGCCAGCAGTGACAGTTTTCAACAGGGGATAGAGGGCTACACCTTC. The V gene is TRBV2, the J gene TRBJ1-2; 7 bases fit TRBD1. This CDR3 is built from 16 residues. The germline V gene has CDR1 SNHLY and CDR2 FYNNEI. The trim removed 3 bases at V and 8 bases at J, leaving 15 bases unmatched.

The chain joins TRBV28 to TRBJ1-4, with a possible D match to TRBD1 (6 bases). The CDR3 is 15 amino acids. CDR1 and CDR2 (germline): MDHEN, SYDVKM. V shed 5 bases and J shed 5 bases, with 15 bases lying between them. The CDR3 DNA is TGTGCCAGCAGTCCTTCAGGGGCTGGAAATGAAAAACTGTTTTTT. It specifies CASSPSGAGNEKLFF. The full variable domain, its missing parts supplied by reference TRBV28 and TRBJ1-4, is DVKVTQSSRYLVKRTGEKVFLECVQDMDHENMFWYRQDPGLGLRLIYFSYDVKMKEKGDIPEGYSVSREKKERFSLILESASTNQTSMYLCASSPSGAGNEKLFFGSGTQLSVL.

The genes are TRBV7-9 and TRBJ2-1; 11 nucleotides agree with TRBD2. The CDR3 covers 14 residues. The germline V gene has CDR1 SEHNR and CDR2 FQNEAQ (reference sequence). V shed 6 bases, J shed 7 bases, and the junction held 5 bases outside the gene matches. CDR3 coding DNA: TGTGCCAGCAGGGGGGGACTAGCGGAGAATGAGCAGTTCTTC. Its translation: CASRGGLAENEQFF.

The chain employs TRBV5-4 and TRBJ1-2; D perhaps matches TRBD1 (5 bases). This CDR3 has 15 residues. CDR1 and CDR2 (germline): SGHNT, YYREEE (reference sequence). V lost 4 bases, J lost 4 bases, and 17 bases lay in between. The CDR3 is CASSPPLAGIYGYTF. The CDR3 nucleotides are TGTGCCAGCAGCCCTCCGCTGGCAGGGATCTATGGCTACACCTTC.

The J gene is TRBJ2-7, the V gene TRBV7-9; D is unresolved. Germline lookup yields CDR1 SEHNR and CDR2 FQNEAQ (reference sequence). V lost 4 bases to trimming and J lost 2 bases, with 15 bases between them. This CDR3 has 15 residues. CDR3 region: CASSSDHSGPYEQYF. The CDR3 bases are TGTGCCAGCAGCTCTGACCACAGTGGCCCCTACGAGCAGTACTTC.

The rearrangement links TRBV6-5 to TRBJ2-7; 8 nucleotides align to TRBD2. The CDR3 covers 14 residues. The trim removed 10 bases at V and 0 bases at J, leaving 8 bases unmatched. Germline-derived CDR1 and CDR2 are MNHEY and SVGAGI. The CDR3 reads CANLVSGNSYEQYF. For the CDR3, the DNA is TGTGCCAACCTGGTTAGCGGGAACTCCTACGAGCAGTACTTC.

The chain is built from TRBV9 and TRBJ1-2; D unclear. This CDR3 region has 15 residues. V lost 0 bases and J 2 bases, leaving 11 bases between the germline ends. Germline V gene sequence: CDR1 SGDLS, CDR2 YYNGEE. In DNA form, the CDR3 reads TGTGCCAGCAGCGTAGGAGAGGGAGGGAACTATGGCTACACCTTC. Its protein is CASSVGEGGNYGYTF.

The CDR3 sequence is CSVATRRQGLYEQYF. The CDR3 coding sequence is TGCAGCGTTGCAACTCGGAGACAGGGCCTTTACGAGCAGTACTTC. The chain recombines TRBV29-1 with TRBJ2-7, with 7 bases aligning to TRBD1. V trimming: 4 bases; J trimming: 4 bases; junction bases outside the gene matches: 13. This CDR3 contains 15 residues. Germline V lookup: CDR1 SQVTM, CDR2 ANQGSEA.

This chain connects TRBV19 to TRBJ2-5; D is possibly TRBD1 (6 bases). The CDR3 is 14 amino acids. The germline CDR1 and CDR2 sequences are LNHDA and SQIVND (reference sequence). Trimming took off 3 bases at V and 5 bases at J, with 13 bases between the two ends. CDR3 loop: CASSILGTTETQYF. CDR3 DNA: TGTGCCAGTAGTATCCTTGGGACAACGGAGACCCAGTACTTC.